Below are 2 T cell receptor beta chains sequenced from a single sample in a study of beta chain features in type 1 diabetes listed by TCRdb under 2018. The paper as a whole reports these results and caveats: Type 1 diabetes patients showed a moderate but significant shortening of TCRB CDR3 length in all four CD4+ subsets.

Libraries were prepared through the immunoSEQ multiplex PCR assay. The entire amount of isolated RNA was reverse transcribed using the High Capacity cDNA Reverse Transcription Kit, so the sequenced TCRB transcripts were expressed ones. What TCRdb holds here is the immuneACCESS table cut down to in-frame rearrangements. Part of the clones is not present; checked against another copy, under half of the missing clones reflect an unresolved V gene, and the others are unexplained. This sample has 40,000 to 60,000 clones in its table, and about three fifths of those were observed once. The top ten constitute under 0.35% of the sample. These receptors' targets are unknown. The sequencing sample was made of stem cell memory CD4+ T cells from blood. The cell subset or site label corresponds to: stem cell-like memory CD4+ T cells. These receptors were taken from a woman aged 25 to 45 with type 1 diabetes.

This clone was found a few times. This sequence joins TRBV6-5 and TRBJ2-1, with a possible D match to TRBD1 (6 bases). Germline V gene sequence: CDR1 MNHEY, CDR2 SVGAGI. The length of the CDR3 is 15 residues. The V end was cut by 6 bases, the J end by 6 bases, with 18 bases between. Here the CDR3 reads CASSPPDRTLNEQFF. For the CDR3, the DNA is TGTGCCAGCAGCCCGCCTGACAGGACTCTCAATGAGCAGTTCTTC.

The genes are TRBV12-5 and TRBJ1-1, with D tentatively TRBD1 (5 bases). Trimming removed 5 bases from V and 2 bases from J, with 9 bases in between. This CDR3 spans 13 amino acids. Germline V CDR1 and CDR2: LGHNT, FRNRAP. The DNA of the CDR3 is TGTGCTAGTGGTGCCCGGACAAACACTGAAGCTTTCTTT. It is translated as CASGARTNTEAFF.